This is a list of T cell receptor beta chains from one sample in a study of blood T cells in healthy people across ages. TCRdb recomputed calls from the 5' RACE reads with MiXCR, one row per CDR3 protein. This sample has fewer than 900,000 distinct CDR3 sequences; roughly 41% occur once, and the top ten carry more than 20%. Sequencing used blood. These receptors came from a woman aged 55 to 70 in good health. CDR3s include the opening cysteine and the closing phenylalanine or tryptophan. Each record gives: J gene, V gene, CDR3 protein.

>TRBJ2-1|TRBV7-3
CASSERGGSLDEQFF
>TRBJ2-7|TRBV18
CASFRDRGAEQYF
>TRBJ2-1|TRBV7-2
CASSLWGGFVINEQFF
>TRBJ2-1|TRBV7-2
CASSLRAGGHNEQFF
>TRBJ1-5|TRBV20-1
CSARDRGIQPQHF
>TRBJ2-3|TRBV20-1
CSARGQPGADTQYF
>TRBJ1-2|TRBV6-6
CASTVGGGSGYTF
>TRBJ2-1|TRBV12-5
CASGLVAGGYYNEQFF
>TRBJ2-1|TRBV5-1
CASSRRGGGEQFF
>TRBJ2-5|TRBV20-1
CSASGWFHSYNEQYF
>TRBJ2-3|TRBV6-5
CASSYSNGLDTQYF